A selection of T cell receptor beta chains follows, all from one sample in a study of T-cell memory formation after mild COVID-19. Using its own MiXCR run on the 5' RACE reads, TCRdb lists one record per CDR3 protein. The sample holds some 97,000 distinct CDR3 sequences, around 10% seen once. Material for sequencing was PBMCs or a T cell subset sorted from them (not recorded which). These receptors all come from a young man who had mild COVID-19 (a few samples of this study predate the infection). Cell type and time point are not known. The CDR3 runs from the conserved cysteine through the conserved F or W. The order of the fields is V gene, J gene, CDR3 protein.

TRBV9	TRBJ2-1	CASSVGTSGGDEQFF
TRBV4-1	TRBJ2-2	CASSLRRDRAVPNVGELFF
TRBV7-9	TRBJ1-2	CASTPPSTDGYTF
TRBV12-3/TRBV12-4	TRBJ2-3	CASSLVFWAQYF
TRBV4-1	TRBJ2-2	CASSPGTGFAGELFF
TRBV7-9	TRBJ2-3	CASSSGAWPTDTQYF
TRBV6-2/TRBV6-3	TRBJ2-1	CASSYVLTFRQEQFF
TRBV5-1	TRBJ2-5	CASSLMPGGPETQYF
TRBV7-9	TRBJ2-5	CASSHSGGFQETQYF
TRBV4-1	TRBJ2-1	CASRGTAYGSYNEQFF
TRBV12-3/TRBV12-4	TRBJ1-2	CASSLGTGEAGYTF
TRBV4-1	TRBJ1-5	CASSQGNYFSNQPQHF
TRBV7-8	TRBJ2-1	CASSLAFRDRDYNEQFF
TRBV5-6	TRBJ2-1	CASSLVGDEQFF
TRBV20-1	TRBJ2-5	CSARREVEETQYF
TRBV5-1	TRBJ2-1	CASSLEGMGSYNEQFF
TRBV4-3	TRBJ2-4	CASSPPGGRYRPIAKNIQYF
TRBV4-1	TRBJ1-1	CASSPSAGGDTEAFF
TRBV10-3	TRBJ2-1	CAISEGGSSDNEQFF
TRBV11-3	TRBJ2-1	CASSLDLSSYNEQFF
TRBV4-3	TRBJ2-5	CASSQDLQGEWETQYF
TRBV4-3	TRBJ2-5	CASSQVFEGQWRETQYF
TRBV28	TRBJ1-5	CASSPRRPYRVWQPQHF
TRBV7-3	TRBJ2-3	CASSLGPPGLGDGDTQYF
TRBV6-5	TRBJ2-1	CASSLAGTGRTEQFF
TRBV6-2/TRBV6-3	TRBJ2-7	CASSYLPGQPYEQYF
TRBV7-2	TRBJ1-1	CASSLFLVAGATEAFF
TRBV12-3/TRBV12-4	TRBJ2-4	CASSELAGRAKNIQYF
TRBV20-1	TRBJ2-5	CSATSGVRETQYF
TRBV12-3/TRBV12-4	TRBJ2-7	CASSLWDGSYEQYF
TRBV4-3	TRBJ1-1	CASSQAYRGNTEAFF
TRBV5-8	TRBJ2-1	CASSHSKRGIINEQFF
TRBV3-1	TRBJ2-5	CASSQGGDKWETQYF
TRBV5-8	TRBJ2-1	CASSAVQGPLYNEQFF
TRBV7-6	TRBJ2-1	CASSPSAELVLYNEQFF
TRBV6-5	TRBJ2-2	CASSYSDGPGELFF
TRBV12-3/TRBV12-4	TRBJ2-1	CASRGGLDNEQFF
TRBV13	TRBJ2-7	CASSLGGTGIYEQYF
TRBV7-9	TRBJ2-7	CASRSSGPSYEQYF
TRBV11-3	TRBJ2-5	CASKSSGEETQYF
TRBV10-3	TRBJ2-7	CAISSQGAYEQYF
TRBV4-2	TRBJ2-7	CASSQEQRGLEQYF
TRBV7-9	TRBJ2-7	CASSSDLTPLYEQYF
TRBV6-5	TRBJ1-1	CASSNNRGTEAFF
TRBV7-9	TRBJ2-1	CASSYRDRAGDEQFF
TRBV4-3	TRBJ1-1	CASSQDHGATEAFF
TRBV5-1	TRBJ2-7	CASSLEPSGDIYEQYF
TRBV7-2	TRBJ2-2	CASPPRDRGNTGELFF
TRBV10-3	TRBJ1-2	CAISEADREDYGYTF